A single T cell receptor (beta chain) is shown here with its context. What it binds is unknown. The data are from a study of cytomegalovirus exposure and HLA in healthy donors. Study-wide results and limits: It was shown in a later analysis that HLA-associated TCR beta chains were more clonally expanded than other, equally common chains.

CDR3 length: 15 residues. With 5 bases clipped from V and 2 bases from J, the junction kept 5 bases outside the gene matches. CDR1 is MDHEN, CDR2 SYDVKM, per germline. Use of 60 Vbeta and 13 Jbeta primers characterized the PCR. The assay was immunoSEQ multiplex PCR, and TCRdb's table has in-frame clones only and misses some. Of roughly 160,000 clones listed, 65% to 90% are singletons. The source is a man in his forties or fifties in good health and CMV-seropositive. The chain uses TRBV28 and TRBJ1-3, with 8 nucleotides matching TRBD1. Source material: PBMCs. CDR3 DNA: TGTGCCAGCAGTGTTAACAGGGGGACTGGAAACACCATATATTTT. It specifies CASSVNRGTGNTIYF.